The clone carrying this T cell receptor beta chain turned up a few times. Its antigen is not identified. The data were obtained in a study of shared clonotypes between healthy human individuals. Study in general: The people who gave samples were a couple of women and three men aged 18 to 49. Whole-study findings and limits: Enrolling few donors narrowed the genetic and exposure-history diversity that was represented.

V lost 4 bases and J 5 bases, leaving 14 bases between the germline ends. CDR3 length: 15 residues. Germline V gives CDR1 MNHEY, CDR2 SVGAGI. The authors split each subset's genomic DNA evenly across several immunoSEQ plates. Original data processing: Filtering was not the same, since immunoSEQ gave junction-only sequences without quality scores. Method: immunoSEQ multiplex PCR; TCRdb's copy keeps in-frame clones and lacks some. The V and J calls and the clone size are those of that table, but D and trimming were determined from the DNA. The table has about 480,000 clones, 60% to 80% seen once. The receptor was isolated from a woman aged 40 to 55 in good health. Some clones in this sample may be carry-over from other donors' samples. Sequencing used PBMCs. The chain is built from TRBV6-5 and TRBJ2-2; perhaps TRBD2 as D (5 bases). CDR3 loop: CASSFMLGGTGELFF. The CDR3 nucleotides are TGTGCCAGCAGTTTTATGTTAGGCGGGACCGGGGAGCTGTTTTTT.